The 22 T cell receptor beta chains below come from one sample, sequenced in a study of blood T cell repertoires in COVID-19. The method was immunoSEQ multiplex PCR; TCRdb's version includes in-frame clones alone and lacks a portion of them. The sample records fewer than 250,000 clones, roughly 80% being singletons. The specimen sequenced was PBMCs or T cells enriched from blood (not recorded which). All receptors come from a woman between 40 and 55 years old who had been exposed to COVID-19.

The chain links TRBV5-1 to TRBJ1-5; TRBD1 aligns across 9 bases. The CDR3 runs to 15 residues. Germline V gene sequence: CDR1 SGHRS, CDR2 YFSETQ. V lost 2 bases to trimming and J lost 6 bases; unmatched junction nucleotides: 6. As DNA, the CDR3 is TGCGCCAGCAGCTTAGTCCCGGGACAGGGTCAGCCCCAGCATTTT. Translation gives CASSLVPGQGQPQHF.

The chain joins TRBV13 to TRBJ1-4; D not certain. There are 15 residues in the CDR3. Germline-derived CDR1 and CDR2 are PRHDT and FYEKMQ (reference sequence). V lost 5 bases, J lost 0 bases, and 10 bases lay in between. As DNA, the CDR3 is TGTGCCAGCAGCACCTGGGAGGCAACTAATGAAAAACTGTTTTTT. Encoded protein: CASSTWEATNEKLFF. The full variable domain, rest sourced from reference TRBV13 and TRBJ1-4, is AAGVIQSPRHLIKEKRETATLKCYPIPRHDTVYWYQQGPGQDPQFLISFYEKMQSDKGSIPDRFSAQQFSDYHSELNMSSLELGDSALYFCASSTWEATNEKLFFGSGTQLSVL.

The gene calls are TRBV9 and TRBJ2-5, with TRBD2 as a possible D gene (7 bases). The V and J ends lost 6 bases and 3 bases respectively, with 18 bases between them. The CDR3 spans 15 residues. Germline loops: CDR1 SGDLS, CDR2 YYNGEE. The DNA of the CDR3 is TGTGCCAGCACCCACTCTGCGGGGGCCAAAGAGACCCAGTACTTC. It yields the protein CASTHSAGAKETQYF.

The gene calls are TRBV6-2 or TRBV6-3 and TRBJ2-1; 8 bases are a match to TRBD1. Trimming cost V 6 bases and J 9 bases; bases outside gene matches: 16. The germline gives CDR1 MNHEY, CDR2 SVGEGT. The CDR3 extends over 16 amino acids. CDR3 sequence reads: CASSRDRGELSGEQFF. Written as DNA, the CDR3 is TGTGCCAGCAGCAGAGACAGGGGAGAATTATCTGGTGAGCAGTTCTTC.

V usage is TRBV6-6 and J usage is TRBJ1-5; perhaps TRBD1 as D (6 bases). Germline V lookup: CDR1 MNHNY, CDR2 SVGAGI (reference sequence). V lost 6 bases and J lost 10, with 22 bases in between. The CDR3 is 15 residues long. The CDR3 is CASSPTTGSISPQHF. The CDR3 bases are TGTGCCAGCAGCCCTACTACAGGGTCTATCAGCCCCCAGCATTTT.

The chain couples TRBV18 to TRBJ1-1; D is ambiguous. CDR3 length: 13 residues. Trimming removed 5 bases at V and 3 bases at J, with 10 bases between. Germline V CDR1 and CDR2: KGHSH, LQKENI. The CDR3 nucleotides are TGTGCCAGCTCATCGGCGGAAGACACTGAAGCTTTCTTT. As protein: CASSSAEDTEAFF.

The genes are TRBV7-2 and TRBJ2-1; D uncertain. Germline lookup yields CDR1 SGHTA and CDR2 FQGNSA. This CDR3 region has 13 residues. V lost 5 bases, J lost 6 bases, and 11 bases lay in between. The CDR3 loop reads CASSRGTTNEQFF. CDR3 in DNA: TGTGCCAGCAGCCGAGGAACTACCAATGAGCAGTTCTTC.

This clone was detected once. This sample includes further DNA sequences coding for the same CDR3. The CDR3 loop is CASSSPGQGNTEAFF. The DNA of the CDR3 is TGTGCCAGCAGTTCCCCGGGACAGGGGAACACTGAAGCTTTCTTT. The chain uses TRBV28 and TRBJ1-1, with 9 bases lining up with TRBD1. Germline V CDR1 and CDR2: MDHEN, SYDVKM. The CDR3 runs to 15 residues. With 4 bases clipped from V and 1 base from J, the junction kept 4 bases outside the gene matches.

This clone was seen more than once but under ten times. The chain couples TRBV18 to TRBJ1-5; D unresolved. The germline CDR1 and CDR2 sequences are KGHSH and LQKENI. Trimming shortened V by 5 bases and J by 3 bases, and 8 bases separated the two germline ends. The CDR3 totals 13 residues. The CDR3 here is CASSEGFNQPQHF. DNA of the CDR3: TGTGCCAGCTCAGAGGGTTTCAATCAGCCCCAGCATTTT.

V and J are TRBV7-3 and TRBJ1-2; 7 bases are shared with TRBD1. The V segment lost 1 base and the J segment 6 bases; nucleotides outside the gene matches: 5. The V gene's germline CDR1 is SGHTA and CDR2 FQGTGA. The CDR3 is 14 amino acids. The CDR3 protein is CASSLSAGGNGYTF. CDR3 DNA sequence: TGTGCCAGCAGCTTAAGCGCAGGGGGGAATGGCTACACCTTC.

This rearrangement joins TRBV4-1 to TRBJ1-3, with D maybe TRBD1 (6 bases). Trimming removed 2 bases from V and 3 bases from J, with 14 bases in between. Germline V lookup: CDR1 MGHRA, CDR2 YSYEKL. The CDR3 contains 16 residues. CDR3 protein: CASSQPRGGFGNTIYF. In nucleotides, the CDR3 is TGCGCCAGCAGCCAACCAAGGGGGGGGTTTGGAAACACCATATATTTT.

This rearrangement joins TRBV5-1 to TRBJ1-2; TRBD1 aligns across 7 bases. CDR3 length equals 15 residues. Germline V lookup: CDR1 SGHRS, CDR2 YFSETQ. The V segment lost 2 bases and the J segment 4 bases; nucleotides outside the gene matches: 8. CDR3 residues: CASSLGTARSYGYTF. The CDR3 DNA follows: TGCGCCAGCAGCTTAGGGACAGCCCGGTCCTATGGCTACACCTTC. The full variable domain, in which reference TRBV5-1 and TRBJ1-2 provide the parts outside the CDR3, is KAGVTQTPRYLIKTRGQQVTLSCSPISGHRSVSWYQQTPGQGLQFLFEYFSETQRNKGNFPGRFSGRQFSNSRSEMNVSTLELGDSALYLCASSLGTARSYGYTFGSGTRLTVV.

J is TRBJ1-5 and V is TRBV2, with D unresolved. The V and J ends lost 8 bases and 1 base respectively, with 6 bases between them. This CDR3 is built from 12 residues. Germline V gives CDR1 SNHLY, CDR2 FYNNEI. This CDR3 reads CASQASNQPQHF. CDR3 DNA: TGTGCCAGCCAGGCGAGCAATCAGCCCCAGCATTTT.

This chain uses TRBV5-6 with TRBJ2-3, with 7 bases identical to TRBD1. The CDR3 runs 19 residues. J lost 3 bases, V lost 5 bases, and 21 bases had no gene match. Germline V lookup: CDR1 SGHDT, CDR2 YYEEEE. CDR3 nucleotides: TGTGCCAGCAGACCGCTCTGGACAGGCCTCCCGACGGGGACAGATACGCAGTATTTT. Protein product: CASRPLWTGLPTGTDTQYF.

This rearrangement joins TRBV12-3 or TRBV12-4 to TRBJ2-1; weak D call: TRBD2 (6 bases). Trimming cost V 11 bases and J 7 bases, with 12 bases left between them. CDR3 length: 11 residues. CDR3 in amino acids: CASRGTNEQFF. In DNA form, the CDR3 reads TGTGCCTCCCGGGGGACGAATGAGCAGTTCTTC.

The J gene is TRBJ1-5, the V gene TRBV14; a weak D match, TRBD1 (5 bases). CDR3 length: 17 residues. With 6 bases removed from V and 6 bases from J, the gap between germline ends came to 24 bases. CDR1 and CDR2 (germline): SGHDN, FVKESK. CDR3 in DNA: TGTGCCAGCAGACGGATCACCACCTTCGGGGGGTCTCAGCCCCAGCATTTT. Its protein product is CASRRITTFGGSQPQHF.

The chain recombines TRBV4-1 with TRBJ1-1, with D possibly matching TRBD1 (5 bases). Trimming cost V 0 bases and J 5 bases, with 16 bases left between them. Germline loops: CDR1 MGHRA, CDR2 YSYEKL. The CDR3 runs 16 residues. This chain's CDR3 is CASSQDRGRGLTEAFF. The CDR3 DNA follows: TGCGCCAGCAGCCAAGATAGGGGAAGGGGCCTTACTGAAGCTTTCTTT.

This chain uses TRBV10-3 with TRBJ2-2, with a weak D call TRBD1 (5 bases). Germline loops: CDR1 ENHRY, CDR2 SYGVKD. Trimming shortened V by 2 bases and J by 3 bases, and 13 bases separated the two germline ends. This CDR3 contains 16 residues. This CDR3 is CAISEQTQGDTGELFF. The DNA for the CDR3 is TGTGCCATCAGTGAGCAAACCCAAGGGGACACCGGGGAGCTGTTTTTT.

The chain employs TRBV9 and TRBJ2-1, with 9 bases matching TRBD1. V shed 2 bases and J 5 bases; nucleotides not matched to a gene: 5. CDR3 length: 15 amino acids. Germline lookup yields CDR1 SGDLS and CDR2 YYNGEE. The CDR3 is CASSVRDRENNEQFF. In DNA form, the CDR3 reads TGTGCCAGCAGCGTCCGGGACAGGGAGAACAATGAGCAGTTCTTC.

The chain has TRBV7-7 and TRBJ2-5, with D uncertain. Germline lookup yields CDR1 SSHAT and CDR2 FNYEAQ (reference sequence). The ends were cut back, 1 base at V and 0 bases at J, with 9 bases in the middle. CDR3 length: 15 residues. In nucleotides, the CDR3 is TGTGCCAGCAGCTTAGGACACCCCAACCAAGAGACCCAGTACTTC. It codes for CASSLGHPNQETQYF. The variable domain in full, completed from reference TRBV7-7 and TRBJ2-5, reads GAGVSQSPRYKVTKRGQDVTLRCDPISSHATLYWYQQALGQGPEFLTYFNYEAQPDKSGLPSDRFSAERPEGSISTLTIQRTEQRDSAMYRCASSLGHPNQETQYFGPGTRLLVL.

The chain combines TRBV7-9 with TRBJ1-4, with D possibly TRBD1 on 5 matching bases. The ends were cut back, 3 bases at V and 6 bases at J, with 8 bases in the middle. The CDR3 extends over 13 amino acids. Germline V gene sequence: CDR1 SEHNR, CDR2 FQNEAQ (reference sequence). The CDR3 spells CASSFDRYEKLFF. The CDR3 DNA reads as TGTGCCAGCAGCTTTGACAGATATGAAAAACTGTTTTTT.

The chain links TRBV18 to TRBJ2-6, with 8 nucleotides matching TRBD1. The germline V gene encodes CDR1 KGHSH and CDR2 LQKENI. There are 18 residues in the CDR3. V lost 0 bases, J lost 4 bases, and 8 bases stayed unmatched. CDR3 sequence: CASSPPGQGIVGANVLTF. The CDR3 DNA reads TGTGCCAGCTCACCACCCGGACAGGGAATCGTGGGGGCCAACGTCCTGACTTTC.